This T cell receptor (beta chain) was identified in a study of shared clonotypes between healthy human individuals. Overall study results and limits: The study found lower generation probabilities in non-shared clonotypes than in those shared by all four donors. Roughly 5% of naive CD4 clonotypes were common to a few donors.

Recent acute infections and vaccinations were absent in the healthy HIV-negative adult donors. Concerning this clone: Its specificity is unknown.

Trimming left V 4 bases short and J 3 bases short, with 14 bases between. Germline V CDR1 and CDR2: LNHNV, YYDKDF (reference sequence). This CDR3 is 15 amino acids long. The assay was immunoSEQ multiplex PCR, and TCRdb's table has in-frame clones only and misses some. Of roughly 680,000 clones in the sample, 72% were seen once. The sample consisted of memory CD4+ T cells sorted from blood. Subset given: CD45RA-negative fraction. The receptor was isolated from a woman younger than 45 in good health. This chain joins TRBV15 and TRBJ2-3; D possibly uses TRBD1 or TRBD2 (7 bases each). The CDR3 DNA follows: TGTGCCACCAGCACCCACAGGGGAGGGACAGATACGCAGTATTTT. It is translated as CATSTHRGGTDTQYF. Using reference TRBV15 and TRBJ2-3 for the parts outside the CDR3, the full variable domain is DAMVIQNPRYQVTQFGKPVTLSCSQTLNHNVMYWYQQKSSQAPKLLFHYYDKDFNNEADTPDNFQSRRPNTSFCFLDIRSPGLGDTAMYLCATSTHRGGTDTQYFGPGTRLTVL.